The rows below give T cell receptor beta chains drawn from one sample of a study of shared clonotypes between healthy human individuals. Profiling relied on immunoSEQ multiplex PCR, and the TCRdb table lists in-frame clones only, not all of them. In the table there are roughly 2 million clones, around 96% of which are singletons. The sequenced sample consisted of naive CD8+ T cells sorted from blood. The receptors come from a man aged 18 to 35 in good health. CDR3s include the opening cysteine and the closing phenylalanine or tryptophan. A D gene is named only where the DNA matches it firmly. Rows may omit the clone size; those that give it use once, few, many or a size class.

v_call	d_call	clone_size	j_call	cdr3_aa	cdr3_nt
TRBV7-9	TRBD2	.	TRBJ2-3	CASSFGTSGRDTQYF	TGTGCCAGCAGCTTCGGGACTAGCGGGAGAGATACGCAGTATTTT
TRBV10-1	TRBD2	.	TRBJ2-1	CASSLAGARWNEQFF	TGCGCCAGCAGCTTAGCGGGGGCTCGCTGGAATGAGCAGTTCTTC
TRBV5-1	TRBD2	.	TRBJ2-3	CASSLGVAGGPGTDTQYF	TGCGCCAGCAGCTTGGGAGTAGCGGGGGGGCCAGGCACAGATACGCAGTATTTT
TRBV30	.	.	TRBJ1-5	CAWSTQGRAQPQHF	TGTGCCTGGAGTACACAGGGACGGGCCCAGCCCCAGCATTTT
TRBV6-5	.	.	TRBJ1-3	CASSFGAGNTIYF	TGTGCCAGCAGTTTCGGGGCGGGAAACACCATATATTTT
TRBV4-1	TRBD1	.	TRBJ2-7	CASSHTGGTYEQYF	TGCGCCAGCAGCCACACAGGGGGTACCTACGAGCAGTACTTC
TRBV7-9	TRBD1	.	TRBJ2-7	CASSTRAGTGSSYEQYF	TGTGCCAGCAGCACCCGGGCGGGGACAGGGAGCTCCTACGAGCAGTACTTC
TRBV4-3	TRBD1	.	TRBJ1-1	CASSQDLAGGENTEAFF	TGCGCCAGCAGCCAAGATCTGGCAGGGGGCGAGAACACTGAAGCTTTCTTT
TRBV7-8	.	.	TRBJ2-1	CASSFPGFYNEQFF	TGTGCCAGCAGCTTCCCCGGGTTCTACAATGAGCAGTTCTTC
TRBV5-1	TRBD1	.	TRBJ1-1	CASSLWEGQATNTEAFF	TGCGCCAGCAGCCTGTGGGAGGGACAGGCAACAAACACTGAAGCTTTCTTT
TRBV19	.	.	TRBJ1-2	CASKEGTGYGYTF	TGTGCCAGTAAGGAGGGGACGGGCTATGGCTACACCTTC
TRBV4-3	.	.	TRBJ1-4	CASSRLWATNEKLFF	TGCGCCAGCAGCCGCCTGTGGGCGACTAATGAAAAACTGTTTTTT
TRBV2	TRBD2	.	TRBJ2-2	CASSKSSGGDTGELFF	TGTGCCAGCAGTAAATCTAGCGGTGGGGACACCGGGGAGCTGTTTTTT
TRBV7-9	TRBD2	.	TRBJ2-7	CASSLEDLAGAVSYEQYF	TGTGCCAGCAGCTTAGAGGACCTAGCGGGAGCTGTCTCCTACGAGCAGTACTTC
TRBV6-1	.	.	TRBJ2-7	CASSELGISYEQYF	TGTGCCAGCAGTGAACTGGGCATTTCCTACGAGCAGTACTTC
TRBV9	TRBD2	.	TRBJ2-2	CASSHHLAGVNTGELFF	TGTGCCAGCAGCCACCACCTAGCGGGAGTAAACACCGGGGAGCTGTTTTTT
TRBV7-2	TRBD1	.	TRBJ1-2	CASPRRQGADGYTF	TGTGCCAGCCCCAGACGGCAGGGGGCTGATGGCTACACCTTC
TRBV5-4	TRBD1	.	TRBJ2-7	CASSFLDRAYEQYF	TGTGCCAGCAGCTTTTTGGACAGGGCCTACGAGCAGTACTTC
TRBV2	TRBD2	.	TRBJ2-1	CASSEGTSGYNEQFF	TGTGCCAGCAGTGAAGGGACTAGCGGGTACAATGAGCAGTTCTTC
TRBV9	.	.	TRBJ2-5	CASSVGQGQETQYF	TGTGCCAGCAGCGTAGGCCAGGGACAAGAGACCCAGTACTTC
TRBV5-1	TRBD1	.	TRBJ2-7	CASSLVARDRGSEQYF	TGCGCCAGCAGCTTGGTCGCGCGGGACAGGGGGAGTGAGCAGTACTTC
TRBV5-3	.	once	TRBJ2-5	CARSLTAEGTQYF	TGTGCCAGAAGCTTGACGGCGGAGGGAACCCAGTACTTC
TRBV30	TRBD1	.	TRBJ2-1	CAWSVGQGSNEQFF	TGTGCCTGGAGTGTCGGACAGGGCAGCAATGAGCAGTTCTTC
TRBV5-1	TRBD1	.	TRBJ1-4	CASSTTGTNEKLFF	TGCGCCAGCTCGACGACAGGGACTAATGAAAAACTGTTTTTT
TRBV5-5	.	once	TRBJ1-1	CASSFPPNTEAFF	TGTGCCAGCAGCTTCCCCCCGAACACTGAAGCTTTCTTT
TRBV4-1	.	.	TRBJ2-7	CASSQDLESYEQYF	TGCGCCAGCAGCCAAGACCTAGAATCTTACGAGCAGTACTTC
TRBV10-3	.	.	TRBJ1-3	CAISPGAGVDTIYF	TGTGCCATCAGTCCGGGCGCAGGGGTGGACACCATATATTTT
TRBV7-2	TRBD2	.	TRBJ2-7	CASSLLAVSYEQYF	TGTGCCAGCAGCCTACTAGCGGTGTCCTACGAGCAGTACTTC
TRBV2	.	once	TRBJ2-5	CASSEAVEETQYF	TGTGCCAGCAGTGAAGCGGTTGAAGAGACCCAGTACTTC
TRBV7-9	.	.	TRBJ1-1	CASRRDPNAEAFF	TGTGCCAGCAGAAGGGACCCTAACGCTGAAGCTTTCTTT
TRBV11-2	.	.	TRBJ2-7	CASSLGNYEQYF	TGTGCCAGCAGCTTAGGTAACTACGAGCAGTACTTC
TRBV10-3	.	.	TRBJ1-1	CAISAIRENTEAFF	TGTGCCATCAGCGCCATCAGAGAGAACACTGAAGCTTTCTTT
TRBV6-1	.	.	TRBJ2-6	CASIGGGANVLTF	TGTGCCAGCATCGGTGGTGGGGCCAACGTCCTGACTTTC
TRBV27	.	.	TRBJ1-6	CASSLGPGAGNSPLHF	TGTGCCAGCAGTTTGGGTCCGGGGGCCGGTAATTCACCCCTCCACTTT
TRBV2	TRBD1	.	TRBJ2-7	CASSAYMRTGPRYEQYF	TGTGCCAGCAGTGCCTACATGAGGACAGGGCCGCGCTACGAGCAGTACTTC
TRBV5-6	.	.	TRBJ1-1	CASSLLFGTEAFF	TGTGCCAGCAGCTTGCTGTTCGGAACCGAAGCTTTCTTT
TRBV4-2	.	.	TRBJ1-2	CASSQDSVANGYTF	TGTGCCAGCAGCCAAGATAGTGTGGCAAATGGCTACACCTTC
TRBV5-5	.	once	TRBJ2-2	CASSLGEGELFF	TGTGCCAGCAGCTTGGGAGAAGGGGAGCTGTTTTTT
TRBV7-8	.	.	TRBJ1-1	CASSSRSGEFTEAFF	TGTGCCAGCAGCTCCAGGTCTGGAGAGTTCACTGAAGCTTTCTTT
TRBV7-2	.	.	TRBJ2-5	CASSSRGGGLWETQYF	TGTGCCAGCAGCTCCCGCGGGGGCGGACTCTGGGAGACCCAGTACTTC
TRBV7-9	.	.	TRBJ2-3	CASSFPRGGQRTADTQYF	TGTGCCAGCAGCTTTCCCCGAGGGGGGCAACGTACGGCAGATACGCAGTATTTT
TRBV4-1	.	.	TRBJ1-5	CASSLGPGGRQPQHF	TGCGCCAGCAGCCTTGGGCCCGGGGGGCGTCAGCCCCAGCATTTT
TRBV6-5	TRBD2	.	TRBJ2-3	CASSWGRGGTDTQYF	TGTGCCAGCAGTTGGGGCCGGGGGGGCACAGATACGCAGTATTTT
TRBV10-2	.	.	TRBJ1-4	CASRDPEGGTNEKLFF	TGCGCCAGCAGGGATCCCGAGGGGGGAACTAATGAAAAACTGTTTTTT
TRBV9	.	.	TRBJ2-3	CASVSSTDTQYF	TGTGCCAGCGTTTCCTCGACAGATACGCAGTATTTT
TRBV6-1	.	.	TRBJ1-6	CASSEWGGASLHF	TGTGCCAGCAGTGAATGGGGGGGAGCCAGCCTCCACTTT
TRBV2	.	.	TRBJ1-3	CASRERLPTYGSSGNTIYF	TGTGCCAGCAGGGAGCGCCTTCCCACTTACGGAAGCTCTGGAAACACCATATATTTT
TRBV11-1	.	once	TRBJ2-7	CASSLETGSYEQYF	TGTGCCAGCAGCCTAGAGACAGGCTCCTACGAGCAGTACTTC
TRBV30	.	.	TRBJ1-1	CAWTGVSTEAFF	TGTGCCTGGACGGGGGTTAGCACTGAAGCTTTCTTT
TRBV5-6	.	.	TRBJ2-2	CASSFGSGTGELFF	TGTGCCAGCAGCTTCGGGAGCGGGACCGGGGAGCTGTTTTTT
TRBV7-2	TRBD2	.	TRBJ2-7	CASSTPTGTSGPKVYEQYF	TGTGCCAGCAGCACCCCTACCGGGACTAGCGGGCCTAAGGTCTACGAGCAGTACTTC
TRBV27	.	.	TRBJ2-5	CASSYGTRQETQYF	TGTGCCAGCAGTTATGGGACGCGCCAAGAGACCCAGTACTTC
TRBV5-4	.	.	TRBJ2-1	CASSLGHEQFF	TGTGCCAGCAGCCTGGGGCATGAGCAGTTCTTC
TRBV11-2	.	.	TRBJ2-3	CATGSWGDTDTQYF	TGTGCCACTGGGTCCTGGGGGGACACAGATACGCAGTATTTT
TRBV7-9	.	.	TRBJ1-2	CASSFGGNYGYTF	TGTGCCAGCAGCTTCGGGGGGAACTATGGCTACACCTTC
TRBV27	.	.	TRBJ2-7	CASSAKGASGYEQYF	TGTGCCAGCAGTGCCAAAGGAGCGTCAGGCTACGAGCAGTACTTC
TRBV6-5	.	.	TRBJ2-7	CASSPPEGAGQYF	TGTGCCAGCAGCCCACCCGAAGGGGCTGGGCAGTACTTC
TRBV7-4	TRBD1	.	TRBJ2-7	CASSSSLTGGPLYEQYF	TGTGCCAGCAGCTCCTCGCTCACAGGGGGCCCCCTCTACGAGCAGTACTTC
TRBV4-1	TRBD1	once	TRBJ2-2	CASSLQFPPGQGGTGELFF	TGCGCCAGCAGCCTCCAATTTCCACCGGGACAGGGGGGTACCGGGGAGCTGTTTTTT